The T cell receptor (beta chain) under discussion was sequenced for a study of blood T cell repertoires in COVID-19. Study-level information: Donors in the United States, Italy and Spain gave samples during acute or convalescent COVID-19. From T cells, B-cell-depleted T cells, or PBMCs came the material, which was cDNA or gDNA.

Germline V gene data show CDR1 as MNHEY and CDR2 as SMNVEV (reference sequence). The ends were cut back, 6 bases at V and 6 bases at J, with 18 bases in the middle. The CDR3 runs 15 residues. Original data processing: Quantification of nucleated cells was approximated via reference gene primer amplification. Some clones are missing from TCRdb's copy, which holds only in-frame ones; the method was immunoSEQ multiplex PCR. V, J and clone size are those of that table, while D and trimming were read from the DNA. Seen here are 160,000 or so clones, around four fifths observed once, and the top ten hold roughly 20%.

This receptor was taken from an elderly woman with acute or convalescent COVID-19. Specimen: peripheral blood. The gene calls are TRBV27 and TRBJ1-5; D might be TRBD1 (6 bases). CDR3 nucleotide sequence: TGTGCCAGCAGCTTCGGGCTGGGGGCGGGTCAGCCCCAGCATTTT. Protein: CASSFGLGAGQPQHF.